This T cell receptor (beta chain) was found in a study of blood T cells in healthy people across ages. Broader study findings: Diversity was estimated from one million T cells, and these estimates were considered underestimates. Naive T cell percentage and TCR beta diversity correlated strongly.

CDR3 length equals 14 residues. Germline CDR1 reads SNHLY; CDR2 reads FYNNEI. V was cut by 5 bases and J by 6 bases, with 16 bases left in between. As regards this clonotype: The target antigen is unknown.

The study recruited healthy Caucasian donors from Russia who were aged about 6 to 95. Each sample provided at least 6 micrograms of extracted total RNA. A second PCR of roughly 7 to 11 cycles used a sample-barcoded 5' primer and a J-beta primer mix. TCRdb recomputed calls from the 5' RACE reads with MiXCR, one row per CDR3 protein. The data contain hundreds of thousands of distinct CDR3 sequences, around 21% of them singletons. Sequenced material: blood. The V call is TRBV2, the J call TRBJ1-1, with D maybe TRBD1 (6 bases). The TCR sequence derives from a man aged 70-80 years in good health. CDR3 bases: TGTGCCAGCAGTAAAACAGGGCCGTTAGCTGAAGCTTTCTTT. Its translation: CASSKTGPLAEAFF.